Each of the 5 T cell receptor beta chains below was sequenced from the same sample in a study of T cells after yellow fever vaccination. TCRdb re-analysed the 5' RACE reads in MiXCR, keeping a single row per CDR3 protein. The profile shows around 360,000 distinct CDR3 sequences, roughly 11% of them singletons. Sequenced here: PBMCs, sampled on the day of the first yellow fever vaccination. The receptors were gathered from a man between 18 and 35 years old who received the YFV17D yellow fever vaccine.

This clonotype occurred many times. The chain links TRBV7-9 to TRBJ2-1; perhaps TRBD1 as D (5 bases). CDR3 length: 13 residues. The germline V gene has CDR1 SEHNR and CDR2 FQNEAQ (reference sequence). Deletions cut 4 bases from V and 5 bases from J, with 9 bases between. The CDR3 region is CASSYQDNNEQFF. For the CDR3, the DNA is TGTGCCAGCAGCTATCAGGACAACAATGAGCAGTTCTTC.

The sample holds a few counts of this clonotype. The chain links TRBV7-8 to TRBJ2-7; the D is unclear. The length of the CDR3 is 12 residues. Germline CDR1 SGHVS, CDR2 FQNEAQ. V was shortened by 5 bases and J by 6 bases, with 11 bases between the two germline ends. CDR3 in DNA: TGTGCCAGCAGCCTCCCGGGTCCCGAGCAGTACTTC. Protein product: CASSLPGPEQYF.

The chain uses TRBV4-2 and TRBJ2-4, with TRBD2 matching over 11 bases. V lost 0 bases to trimming and J lost 7 bases; unmatched junction nucleotides: 8. CDR1 is LGHNA and CDR2 is YNFKEQ in the germline V gene. This CDR3 region has 17 residues. The chain's CDR3 is CASSQEITSGGRNIQYF. The CDR3 DNA is TGTGCCAGCAGCCAAGAAATAACTAGCGGGGGAAGGAACATTCAGTACTTC.

The chain combines TRBV7-2 with TRBJ1-2; D is uncertain. CDR3 size: 13 residues. V lost 2 bases, J lost 5 bases, and 9 bases lay in between. Germline-derived CDR1 and CDR2 are SGHTA and FQGNSA. The chain's CDR3 is CASSLPGIYGYTF. The DNA for the CDR3 is TGTGCCAGCAGCTTACCAGGAATTTATGGCTACACCTTC.

The CDR3 region is CASSLTGVARETQYF. The DNA for the CDR3 is TGCGCCAGCAGCCTGACTGGGGTGGCTCGGGAGACCCAGTACTTC. This sequence joins TRBV5-1 and TRBJ2-5; no definite D call. The CDR3 has 15 residues. CDR1 and CDR2 from the germline V gene are SGHRS and YFSETQ. V was pared by 4 bases and J by 5 bases, with 18 bases between. Full variable domain (rest looked up from reference TRBV5-1 and TRBJ2-5): KAGVTQTPRYLIKTRGQQVTLSCSPISGHRSVSWYQQTPGQGLQFLFEYFSETQRNKGNFPGRFSGRQFSNSRSEMNVSTLELGDSALYLCASSLTGVARETQYFGPGTRLLVL.